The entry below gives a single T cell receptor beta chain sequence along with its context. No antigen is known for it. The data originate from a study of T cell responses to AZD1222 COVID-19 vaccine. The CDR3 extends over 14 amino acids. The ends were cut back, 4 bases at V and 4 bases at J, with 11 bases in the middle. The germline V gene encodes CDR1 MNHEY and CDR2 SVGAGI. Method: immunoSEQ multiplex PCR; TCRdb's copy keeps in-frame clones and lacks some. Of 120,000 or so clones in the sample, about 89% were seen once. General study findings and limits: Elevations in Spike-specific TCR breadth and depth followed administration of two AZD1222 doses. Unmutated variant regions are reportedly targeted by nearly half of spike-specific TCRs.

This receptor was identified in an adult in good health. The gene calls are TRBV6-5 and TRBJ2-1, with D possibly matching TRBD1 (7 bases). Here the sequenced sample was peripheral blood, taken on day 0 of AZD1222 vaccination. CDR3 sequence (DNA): TGTGCCAGCAGTTCAGGGGGGTCGTACAATGAGCAGTTCTTC. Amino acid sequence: CASSSGGSYNEQFF.